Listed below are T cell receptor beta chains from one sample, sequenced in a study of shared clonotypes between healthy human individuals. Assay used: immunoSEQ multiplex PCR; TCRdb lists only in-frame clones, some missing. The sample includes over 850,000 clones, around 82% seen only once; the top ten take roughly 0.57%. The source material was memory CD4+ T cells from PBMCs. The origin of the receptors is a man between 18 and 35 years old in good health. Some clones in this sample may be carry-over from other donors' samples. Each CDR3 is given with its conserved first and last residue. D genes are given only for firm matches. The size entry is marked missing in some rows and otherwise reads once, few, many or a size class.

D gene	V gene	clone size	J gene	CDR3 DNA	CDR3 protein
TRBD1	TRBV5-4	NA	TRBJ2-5	TGTGCCAGCAGCCCTTATAAAGGGACAGGGGGTGAGACCCAGTACTTC	CASSPYKGTGGETQYF
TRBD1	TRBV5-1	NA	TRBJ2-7	TGCGCCAGCAGCTTGTTTATGGGACAGGGCTACGAGCAGTACTTC	CASSLFMGQGYEQYF
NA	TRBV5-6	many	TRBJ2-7	TGTGCCAGCAGCTTGTTCCAGGGGCCCGAGCAGTACTTC	CASSLFQGPEQYF
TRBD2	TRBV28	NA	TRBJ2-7	TGTGCCAGCAGTTCAGCGGGGACCCGGTCGTTCGAGTACTTC	CASSSAGTRSFEYF
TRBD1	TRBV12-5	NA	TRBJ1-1	TGTGCTAGTGGTTTGGTACTCCATGACAGGGGGATGGGTGAAGCTTTCTTT	CASGLVLHDRGMGEAFF
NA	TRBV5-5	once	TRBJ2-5	TGTGCCAGCAGCTACTCCGTCCTAGAGACCCAGTACTTC	CASSYSVLETQYF
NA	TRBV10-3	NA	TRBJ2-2	TGTGCCATCAACTCGTACAGCGGAGGGAGCGGGGAGCTGTTTTTT	CAINSYSGGSGELFF
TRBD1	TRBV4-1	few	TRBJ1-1	TGCGCCAGCAGCGCGACAGGGCTCGGGGCTTTCTTT	CASSATGLGAFF
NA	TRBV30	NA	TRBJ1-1	TGTGCCTGGAGTTTGAACACTGAAGCTTTCTTT	CAWSLNTEAFF
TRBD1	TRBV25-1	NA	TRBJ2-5	TGTGCCAGCAGTCCTTGGGACAGCCTTCAAGAGACCCAGTACTTC	CASSPWDSLQETQYF
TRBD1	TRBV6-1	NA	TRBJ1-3	TGTGCCAGCAGTTCAGGGGGCTTGGGTGGAAACACCATATATTTT	CASSSGGLGGNTIYF
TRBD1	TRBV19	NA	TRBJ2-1	TGTGCCAGTGGGGGACAGGGGGCCTACAATGAGCAGTTCTTC	CASGGQGAYNEQFF
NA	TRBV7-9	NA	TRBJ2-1	TGTGCCAGCAGCTTAGCAGGGGCCGAGAGAAATGAGCAGTTCTTC	CASSLAGAERNEQFF
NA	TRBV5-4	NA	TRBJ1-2	TGTGCCAGCAACCCTTCAGGAGGAGGCTACACCTTC	CASNPSGGGYTF
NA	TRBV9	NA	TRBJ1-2	TGTGCCAGCAGCGTAGAGGGACGGGACTATGGCTACACCTTC	CASSVEGRDYGYTF
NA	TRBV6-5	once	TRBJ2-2	TGTGCCAGCAGTTTATACCAAACCGGGGAGCTGTTTTTT	CASSLYQTGELFF
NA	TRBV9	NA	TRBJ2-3	TGTGCCAGCAGCGTAGGTAATAGCGGCACAGATACGCAGTATTTT	CASSVGNSGTDTQYF
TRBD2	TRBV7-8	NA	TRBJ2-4	TGTGCCAGCAGCTTAGATAATTCGGGAGGGCCCCGGTACTTC	CASSLDNSGGPRYF
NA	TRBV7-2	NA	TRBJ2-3	TGTGCCAGCAGCGTAAGCACAGATACGCAGTATTTT	CASSVSTDTQYF
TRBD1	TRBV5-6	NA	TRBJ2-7	TGTGCCAGCAGCTCGGATTTAGGGGGCACCTACGAGCAGTACTTC	CASSSDLGGTYEQYF
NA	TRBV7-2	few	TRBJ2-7	TGTGCCAGCAGCTTAGCGGGGGGAAGGGGCACCTACGAGCAGTACTTC	CASSLAGGRGTYEQYF
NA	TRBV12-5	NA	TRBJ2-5	TGTGCTAGTGGTCCTGGAGGTGGAAAAGAGACCCAGTACTTC	CASGPGGGKETQYF
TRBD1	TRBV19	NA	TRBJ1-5	TGTGCCAGTAGAATCACAGGGGCCGCTAGTCAGCCCCAGCATTTT	CASRITGAASQPQHF
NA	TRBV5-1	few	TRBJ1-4	TGCGCCAGCAGCTTTCAAGCAACTAATGAAAAACTGTTTTTT	CASSFQATNEKLFF
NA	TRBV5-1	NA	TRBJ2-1	TGCGCCAGCAGCTTGTTAGGGCAGCGTACAAACTACAATGAGCAGTTCTTC	CASSLLGQRTNYNEQFF
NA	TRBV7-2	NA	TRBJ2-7	TGTGCCAGCAGCTCCACAGTTTCCTACGAGCAGTACTTC	CASSSTVSYEQYF
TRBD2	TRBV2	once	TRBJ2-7	TGTGCCAGCCTTAGTACCGGGACTAGCGCTTCCTACGAGCAGTACTTC	CASLSTGTSASYEQYF
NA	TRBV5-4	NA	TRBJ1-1	TGTGCCAGCAGCTTGGGTAGGGTGGGACTGGATGGCACTGAAGCTTTCTTT	CASSLGRVGLDGTEAFF
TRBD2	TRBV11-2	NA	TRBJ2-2	TGTGCCAGCAGCTTTACTAGCGGGAGCGGCGGGGAGCTGTTTTTT	CASSFTSGSGGELFF
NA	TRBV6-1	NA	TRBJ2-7	TGTGCCAGCATGCCGGACTTCAGGCTATACGAGCAGTACTTC	CASMPDFRLYEQYF
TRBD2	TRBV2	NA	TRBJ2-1	TGTGCCAGCAGTGAAGGGGGACTAGCGGGACCTAGCTCCTACAATGAGCAGTTCTTC	CASSEGGLAGPSSYNEQFF
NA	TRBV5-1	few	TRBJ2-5	TGCGCCAGCAGCTTTTCCCGACGGAATCAAGAGACCCAGTACTTC	CASSFSRRNQETQYF
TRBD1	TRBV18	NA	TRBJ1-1	TGTGCCAGCTCACCCGACGGGACAGGGGGTGAAGCTTTCTTT	CASSPDGTGGEAFF
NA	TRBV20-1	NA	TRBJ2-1	TGCAGTGCTAGAGGCGACAATGAGCAGTTCTTC	CSARGDNEQFF
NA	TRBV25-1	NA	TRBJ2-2	TGTGCCAGCAGAAGTGGACAGTCTACCGGGGAGCTGTTTTTT	CASRSGQSTGELFF
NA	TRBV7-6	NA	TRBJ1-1	TGTGCCAGCAGCGTACAGGAGGACACTGAAGCTTTCTTT	CASSVQEDTEAFF
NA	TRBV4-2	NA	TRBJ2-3	TGTGCCAGCAGCGCCACCCCCACAGATACGCAGTATTTT	CASSATPTDTQYF